One and the same sample provided the 21 T cell receptor beta chains below, sequenced in a study of tissue T cells after allogeneic stem cell transplantation. TCRdb keeps only in-frame clones here, not all; method: immunoSEQ multiplex PCR. The data contain approximately 9,700 clones, roughly two thirds of them singletons. The material was tissue from the ileum, obtained at autopsy. Every receptor here comes from a woman aged 18 to 49 with breast cancer.

This clone was observed a few times. V gene TRBV6-5 combines with J gene TRBJ2-1; D is ambiguous. This CDR3 is built from 15 residues. V was pared by 8 bases and J by 0 bases, with 14 bases between. Germline CDR1 MNHEY, CDR2 SVGAGI. This CDR3 is CASAYMSSSYNEQFF. The DNA of the CDR3 is TGTGCCAGCGCATACATGTCTAGCTCCTACAATGAGCAGTTCTTC.

V is TRBV7-9 and J is TRBJ2-4; D not resolved. CDR1 is SEHNR and CDR2 is FQNEAQ in the germline V gene (reference sequence). V dropped 3 bases and J dropped 7 bases, with 7 bases sitting between them. The length of the CDR3 is 12 residues. The CDR3 is CASSFQWNIQYF. CDR3 DNA: TGTGCCAGCAGCTTTCAGTGGAACATTCAGTACTTC.

The genes are TRBV7-2 and TRBJ2-7, with 9 bases matching TRBD1. Germline-derived CDR1 and CDR2 are SGHTA and FQGNSA. The CDR3 sequence is 16 residues long. V lost 4 bases and J lost 5; bases outside the gene matches: 12. This CDR3 reads CASSSSTGTGWHEQYF. The CDR3 DNA sequence: TGTGCCAGCAGCTCCTCGACCGGGACAGGGTGGCACGAGCAGTACTTC.

The chain employs TRBV28 and TRBJ2-5; no clear D gene. CDR3 length: 13 amino acids. In germline, CDR1 is MDHEN, CDR2 SYDVKM. V was shortened by 3 bases and J by 4 bases, with 9 bases between the two germline ends. The CDR3 sequence: CASSFVSTETQYF. The CDR3 nucleotides are TGTGCCAGCAGTTTCGTTTCCACAGAGACCCAGTACTTC. Full variable domain (missing parts from reference TRBV28 and TRBJ2-5): DVKVTQSSRYLVKRTGEKVFLECVQDMDHENMFWYRQDPGLGLRLIYFSYDVKMKEKGDIPEGYSVSREKKERFSLILESASTNQTSMYLCASSFVSTETQYFGPGTRLLVL.

This chain joins TRBV10-3 and TRBJ2-7; TRBD1 aligns across 8 bases. The junction had 6 bases not matched to a gene; V was cut back by 6 bases and J by 2 bases. The length of the CDR3 is 14 residues. The germline gives CDR1 ENHRY, CDR2 SYGVKD. CDR3 DNA: TGTGCCATCAGGCCGGGACAGGAGACCTACGAGCAGTACTTC. Its protein product is CAIRPGQETYEQYF.

This chain uses TRBV5-1 with TRBJ2-7; 16 nucleotides line up with TRBD2. The trim removed 2 bases at V and 6 bases at J, leaving 2 bases unmatched. Germline CDR1 SGHRS, CDR2 YFSETQ. The length of the CDR3 is 15 residues. The CDR3 nucleotides are TGCGCCAGCAGCTTCGGGACTAGCGGGGGGGCCGAGCAGTACTTC. Translation gives CASSFGTSGGAEQYF.

In regard to this clone: The same CDR3 arises from other DNA sequences in this sample as well. This rearrangement joins TRBV19 to TRBJ2-1; D gene uncertain. In germline, CDR1 is LNHDA, CDR2 SQIVND (reference sequence). V lost 3 bases to trimming and J lost 5 bases, with 8 bases between them. The length of the CDR3 is 13 residues. This CDR3 is CASSIGPHNEQFF. The CDR3 bases are TGTGCCAGTAGTATCGGCCCTCACAATGAGCAGTTCTTC.

This chain joins TRBV12-3 or TRBV12-4 and TRBJ1-4; unclear D gene. The length of the CDR3 is 11 residues. V shed 6 bases and J shed 4 bases, with 3 bases lying between them. The CDR3: CASSVNEKLFF. The CDR3 coding sequence is TGTGCCAGCAGCGTTAATGAAAAACTGTTTTTT.

The rearrangement links TRBV6-5 to TRBJ1-1; possible D gene TRBD1, 5 bases. V lost 6 bases and J 6 bases, leaving 11 bases between the germline ends. The CDR3 has 12 amino acids. Germline loops: CDR1 MNHEY, CDR2 SVGAGI. The CDR3 DNA sequence: TGTGCCAGCAGGGGACGAAGCCCTGAAGCTTTCTTT. The encoded protein is CASRGRSPEAFF.

This clone was seen only once. The CDR3 region has the DNA TGTGCCCTACTAGGCGGGATGGAGACCCAGTACTTC. It codes for CALLGGMETQYF. The J gene is TRBJ2-5, the V gene TRBV12-3 or TRBV12-4, with D perhaps matching TRBD2 (6 bases). The CDR3 sequence is 12 residues long. Deletions cut 11 bases from V and 5 bases from J, with 15 bases between.

Comments on this clone: At one end, the junction sequence differs from germline, possibly due to a read error. The chain recombines TRBV7-7 with TRBJ2-5; 15 bases align to TRBD2. There are 17 residues in the CDR3. Germline loops: CDR1 SSHAT, CDR2 FNYEAQ (reference sequence). The CDR3 loop reads CASSSGLAGGMGETQYF. CDR3 sequence (DNA): TGTGCTAGCAGCTCGGGACTAGCGGGAGGTATGGGAGAGACCCAGTACTTC.

The CDR3 loop is CASSLASGRDTQYF. Here the CDR3 DNA reads TGTGCCAGCAGCTTAGCTAGCGGGAGAGATACGCAGTATTTT. V and J are TRBV7-2 and TRBJ2-3, with 9 positions matching TRBD2. V lost 0 bases, J lost 5 bases, and 0 bases stayed unmatched. CDR3 length equals 14 residues. Germline lookup yields CDR1 SGHTA and CDR2 FQGNSA. Based on the CDR3 plus reference TRBV7-2 and TRBJ2-3, the full variable domain is GAGVSQSPSNKVTEKGKDVELRCDPISGHTALYWYRQSLGQGLEFLIYFQGNSAPDKSGLPSDRFSAERTGGSVSTLTIQRTQQEDSAVYLCASSLASGRDTQYFGPGTRLTVL.

The chain carries TRBV29-1 and TRBJ2-3; TRBD2 matches at 7 bases. The CDR3 is 14 amino acids. Germline CDR1 is SQVTM and CDR2 is ANQGSEA. Trimming removed 3 bases from V and 5 bases from J; junction bases left unmatched: 8. CDR3 protein: CSVEERERIDTQYF. The CDR3 bases are TGCAGCGTTGAGGAGCGGGAAAGAATAGATACGCAGTATTTT.

This rearrangement joins TRBV20-1 to TRBJ2-5, with D possibly matching TRBD2 (6 bases). This CDR3 has 11 residues. Germline CDR1 and CDR2: DFQATT and SNEGSKA (reference sequence). V lost 3 bases to trimming and J lost 5 bases, with 7 bases between them. The CDR3 nucleotides are TGCAGTGCTAGCGGGGGTGAGACCCAGTACTTC. This codes for CSASGGETQYF.

V usage is TRBV7-8 and J usage is TRBJ1-2; D unresolved. Germline CDR1 reads SGHVS; CDR2 reads FQNEAQ. This CDR3 has 14 amino acids. V lost 3 bases to trimming and J lost 8 bases, with 16 bases between them. The CDR3 DNA sequence: TGTGCCAGCAGCTTTGGAGCTACCTTTGGCGGCTACACCTTC. Translated: CASSFGATFGGYTF.

The chain links TRBV9 to TRBJ1-1; no definite D call. Germline lookup yields CDR1 SGDLS and CDR2 YYNGEE. V lost 2 bases and J lost 3, with 8 bases in between. The CDR3 covers 13 residues. CDR3 sequence: CASSVLIDTEAFF. The CDR3 coding sequence is TGTGCCAGCAGCGTCCTCATCGACACTGAAGCTTTCTTT.

This clone was seen a single time. One end of the junction fails to match germline, which may point to a read error. The chain links TRBV5-1 to TRBJ1-4, with 8 bases fitting TRBD1. This CDR3 has 12 amino acids. Germline CDR1 and CDR2: SGHRS and YFSETQ. The DNA for the CDR3 is TGCGCCAGCAGCACGGACAGGGAAAGACTGTTTTTT. This encodes CASSTDRERLFF.

The rearrangement uses TRBV9 and TRBJ2-2, with D hard to call. Germline CDR1 and CDR2: SGDLS and YYNGEE. The CDR3 length is 16 residues. V dropped 0 bases and J dropped 0 bases, with 9 bases sitting between them. For the CDR3, the DNA is TGTGCCAGCAGCGTAGGGCTTATCGCGAACACCGGGGAGCTGTTTTTT. Residues: CASSVGLIANTGELFF.

Only a few counts were recorded for this clone. The rearrangement links TRBV9 to TRBJ2-7; 7 positions agree with TRBD2. This CDR3 is 14 amino acids long. Trimming cost V 4 bases and J 1 base; bases outside gene matches: 5. CDR1 and CDR2 (germline): SGDLS, YYNGEE. CDR3 region: CASSFRDYSYEQYF. CDR3 DNA sequence: TGTGCCAGCAGCTTCCGGGACTATTCCTACGAGCAGTACTTC.

J is TRBJ1-3 and V is TRBV18; 7 bases fit TRBD1. V gave up 3 bases and J gave up 0 bases; unmatched junction bases: 2. The CDR3 sequence is 15 residues long. Germline V gives CDR1 KGHSH, CDR2 LQKENI. CDR3 sequence reads: CASSPWTGSGNTIYF. The CDR3 DNA follows: TGTGCCAGCTCACCTTGGACAGGCTCTGGAAACACCATATATTTT.

The chain has TRBV2 and TRBJ2-7; TRBD1 matches 7 bases. The V segment lost 7 bases and the J segment 2 bases; nucleotides outside the gene matches: 11. The germline CDR1 and CDR2 sequences are SNHLY and FYNNEI. CDR3 length equals 15 residues. CDR3 DNA sequence: TGTGCCAGCATCATATTAGCGACAGGGCCCTACGAGCAGTACTTC. This translates into CASIILATGPYEQYF.